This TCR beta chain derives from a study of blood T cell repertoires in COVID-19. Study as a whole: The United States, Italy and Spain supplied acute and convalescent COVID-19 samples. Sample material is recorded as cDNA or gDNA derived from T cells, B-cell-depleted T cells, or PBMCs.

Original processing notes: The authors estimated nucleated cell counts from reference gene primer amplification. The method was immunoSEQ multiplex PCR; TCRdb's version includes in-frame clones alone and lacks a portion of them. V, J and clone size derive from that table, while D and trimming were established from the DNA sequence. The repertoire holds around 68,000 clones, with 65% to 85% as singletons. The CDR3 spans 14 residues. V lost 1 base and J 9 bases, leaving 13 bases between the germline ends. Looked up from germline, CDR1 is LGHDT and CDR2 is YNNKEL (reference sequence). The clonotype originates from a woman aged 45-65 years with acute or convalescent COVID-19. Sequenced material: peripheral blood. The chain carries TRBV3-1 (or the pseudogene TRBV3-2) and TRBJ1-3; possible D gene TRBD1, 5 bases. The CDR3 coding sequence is TGTGCCAGCAGCCAAGGAACACGGGGGACCACCATATATTTT. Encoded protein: CASSQGTRGTTIYF.